Presented here are 31 T cell receptor beta chains from one specimen sequenced in a study of blood T cell repertoires in COVID-19. Data came from immunoSEQ multiplex PCR; TCRdb stores just in-frame clones and leaves some out. The repertoire holds hundreds of thousands of clones, with 81% as singletons. The sequencing input was peripheral blood. The receptors come from an elderly woman with acute or convalescent COVID-19.

V gene TRBV10-3 combines with J gene TRBJ2-1; 10 bases are a match to TRBD2. Looked up from germline, CDR1 is ENHRY and CDR2 is SYGVKD. The CDR3 spans 15 residues. Unmatched junction bases numbered 12, after V lost 8 bases and J lost 8 bases. The CDR3: CAIGREREGRDEQFF. For the CDR3, the DNA is TGTGCCATCGGGAGGGAGCGGGAGGGCCGAGATGAGCAGTTCTTC.

This chain uses TRBV11-2 with TRBJ2-2; the D is unclear. Germline V CDR1 and CDR2: SGHAT, FQNNGV. This CDR3 has 16 amino acids. V was trimmed by 2 bases and J by 0 bases, leaving 10 bases between them. The CDR3 region has the DNA TGTGCCAGCAGCTTACATCCGGGTGCGAACACCGGGGAGCTGTTTTTT. Its translation: CASSLHPGANTGELFF.

This clone was seen a handful of times. The V and J genes are TRBV5-1 and TRBJ2-3, with D possibly matching TRBD1 (6 bases). Trimming took off 4 bases at V and 4 bases at J, with 13 bases between the two ends. CDR3 length: 14 residues. Per germline, CDR1 SGHRS and CDR2 YFSETQ. The CDR3, as DNA: TGCGCCAGCAGCGATACAGGGAACGCAGATACGCAGTATTTT. This sequence encodes CASSDTGNADTQYF.

V is TRBV9 and J is TRBJ1-2; D might be TRBD1 (6 bases). The CDR3 sequence is 16 residues long. Germline-derived CDR1 and CDR2 are SGDLS and YYNGEE. Trimming removed 3 bases at V and 0 bases at J, with 15 bases between. In nucleotides, the CDR3 is TGTGCCAGCAGCGAACAGGGAAAACCGCCTAACTATGGCTACACCTTC. Translation: CASSEQGKPPNYGYTF. Full variable domain (missing parts from reference TRBV9 and TRBJ1-2): DSGVTQTPKHLITATGQRVTLRCSPRSGDLSVYWYQQSLDQGLQFLIQYYNGEERAKGNILERFSAQQFPDLHSELNLSSLELGDSALYFCASSEQGKPPNYGYTFGSGTRLTVV.

The chain recombines TRBV19 with TRBJ2-7; 11 bases match TRBD1. V was pared by 3 bases and J by 4 bases, with 5 bases of the junction left unmatched. This CDR3 spans 15 amino acids. The germline CDR1 and CDR2 sequences are LNHDA and SQIVND (reference sequence). CDR3 sequence: CASSIGGQGAYEQYF. As DNA, the CDR3 is TGTGCCAGTAGTATTGGAGGACAGGGGGCTTACGAGCAGTACTTC.

J is TRBJ1-2 and V is TRBV19; 8 bases fit TRBD1. The J segment lost 3 bases and the V segment lost 7 bases, leaving 7 bases of the junction unmatched. The germline CDR1 and CDR2 sequences are LNHDA and SQIVND (reference sequence). The CDR3 runs to 14 residues. The CDR3 is CASTSGQGDYGYTF. The DNA for the CDR3 is TGTGCCAGTACCTCCGGACAGGGAGACTATGGCTACACCTTC.

The gene calls are TRBV10-3 and TRBJ1-6, with 8 bases identical to TRBD1. The junction had 9 bases not matched to a gene; V was cut back by 5 bases and J by 6 bases. Per the germline V gene, CDR1 is ENHRY and CDR2 is SYGVKD. This CDR3 is 16 amino acids long. CDR3 DNA: TGTGCCATCAGTCCGGGACAGGATAGGGGTAATTCACCCCTCCACTTT. It specifies CAISPGQDRGNSPLHF.

The chain links TRBV6-5 to TRBJ2-7; TRBD2 matches at 10 bases. The CDR3 runs to 14 residues. CDR1 and CDR2 (germline): MNHEY, SVGAGI. V was pared by 6 bases and J by 7 bases, with 9 bases of the junction left unmatched. CDR3 coding DNA: TGTGCCAGCAGGCTTAGCGGGGGGCCGAGGGAGCAGTACTTC. Amino acids: CASRLSGGPREQYF.

Concerning this clone itself: Other DNA sequences in this specimen translate into the identical CDR3. J is TRBJ1-1 and V is TRBV18, with D perhaps TRBD1 (5 bases). CDR1 is KGHSH and CDR2 is LQKENI in the germline V gene. V lost 6 bases, J lost 1 base, and 9 bases lay in between. This CDR3 has 13 amino acids. The CDR3 region is CASSLDRNTEAFF. The CDR3 coding sequence is TGTGCCAGCTCCCTAGACAGGAACACTGAAGCTTTCTTT.

The rearrangement joins TRBV28 to TRBJ2-7; possible D gene TRBD2, 6 bases. The length of the CDR3 is 13 residues. Germline V gene lookup returns CDR1 MDHEN and CDR2 SYDVKM. Trimming removed 7 bases from V and 6 bases from J, with 16 bases in between. DNA of the CDR3: TGTGCCAGCACCATAGGGCGGGAAATCGAGCAGTACTTC. It is translated as CASTIGREIEQYF.

This clone was seen only once. The chain has TRBV6-5 and TRBJ2-7; 7 nucleotides match TRBD2. Losses at the gene ends were 7 bases for V and 0 bases for J; bases not matched to a gene: 3. Germline CDR1 reads MNHEY; CDR2 reads SVGAGI. The CDR3 is 13 residues long. The CDR3 nucleotides read TGTGCCAGCACGGGGGGACGCTCCTACGAGCAGTACTTC. Translating it yields CASTGGRSYEQYF.

The chain combines TRBV7-2 with TRBJ2-5; 16 bases line up with TRBD2. Per germline, CDR1 SGHTA and CDR2 FQGNSA. Unmatched junction bases numbered 9, after V lost 1 base and J lost 4 bases. This CDR3 region has 19 residues. This CDR3 reads CASSLDSGTSGGARETQYF. The CDR3, as DNA: TGTGCCAGCAGCTTAGATTCCGGGACTAGCGGGGGGGCACGAGAGACCCAGTACTTC. Full variable domain (outside the CDR3, taken from reference TRBV7-2 and TRBJ2-5): GAGVSQSPSNKVTEKGKDVELRCDPISGHTALYWYRQSLGQGLEFLIYFQGNSAPDKSGLPSDRFSAERTGGSVSTLTIQRTQQEDSAVYLCASSLDSGTSGGARETQYFGPGTRLLVL.

The rearrangement links TRBV12-2 to TRBJ1-5. TRBV12-2 is assigned pseudogene status. CDR3 length equals 17 residues. DNA for the CDR3: TGTGCAAGTCGCTTAGCGTTGAGGGCTTATAGCAATCAGCCCCAGCATTTT. Protein product: CASRLALRAYSNQPQHF.

The CDR3 nucleotides are TGTGCCAGCAGCCAACCAGGGTTGGGCACCGGGGAGCTGTTTTTT. Translation gives CASSQPGLGTGELFF. The gene calls are TRBV3-1 (or the pseudogene TRBV3-2) and TRBJ2-2, with D perhaps matching TRBD1 (5 bases). The V end was cut by 2 bases, the J end by 4 bases, with 11 bases between. This CDR3 contains 15 residues. Germline V lookup: CDR1 LGHDT, CDR2 YNNKEL (reference sequence).

In its sample, this clone was seen a few times. V gene TRBV3-1 (or the pseudogene TRBV3-2) combines with J gene TRBJ2-1; no clear D. V was cut by 4 bases and J by 10 bases, with 8 bases left in between. Germline CDR1 reads LGHDT; CDR2 reads YNNKEL (reference sequence). There are 11 residues in the CDR3. The CDR3, as DNA: TGTGCCAGCAGCCGGAGCTACGAGCAGTTCTTC. It encodes CASSRSYEQFF.

This clone was recorded once. The gene calls are TRBV3-1 (or the pseudogene TRBV3-2) and TRBJ1-6; perhaps TRBD1 as D (6 bases). Germline-derived CDR1 and CDR2 are LGHDT and YNNKEL (reference sequence). Trimming stripped 2 bases from V and 7 bases from J, with 18 bases between. CDR3 size: 17 residues. The CDR3 sequence: CASSQITGSLYNSPLHF. Written as DNA, the CDR3 is TGTGCCAGCAGCCAAATTACAGGGTCACTCTACAATTCACCCCTCCACTTT.

This sequence joins TRBV20-1 and TRBJ1-1, with D hard to call. The germline V gene encodes CDR1 DFQATT and CDR2 SNEGSKA (reference sequence). The ends were cut back, 3 bases at V and 2 bases at J, with 7 bases in the middle. The CDR3 has 12 amino acids. The DNA for the CDR3 is TGCAGTGCTAGTGCGGGTAACACTGAAGCTTTCTTT. It yields the protein CSASAGNTEAFF.

The DNA of the CDR3 is TGTGCCAGCAGTTTGGGGGGGGACAAGTCCTACGAGCAGTACTTC. Protein product: CASSLGGDKSYEQYF. The chain combines TRBV28 with TRBJ2-7, with a tentative D call TRBD2 (7 bases). CDR3 length equals 15 residues. Trimming took off 3 bases at V and 1 base at J, with 13 bases between the two ends. From germline, CDR1 is MDHEN and CDR2 SYDVKM.

The J gene is TRBJ1-1, the V gene TRBV15; D uncertain. Germline V gene data show CDR1 as LNHNV and CDR2 as YYDKDF (reference sequence). CDR3 length: 14 amino acids. V lost 4 bases and J 7 bases, leaving 16 bases between the germline ends. CDR3 sequence: CATSTTVSSSEAFF. In nucleotides, the CDR3 is TGTGCCACCAGCACCACAGTCTCATCCAGTGAAGCTTTCTTT.

The V and J genes are TRBV7-2 and TRBJ1-2; TRBD1 matches 8 bases. J lost 2 bases, V lost 6 bases, and 2 bases had no gene match. Germline CDR1 reads SGHTA; CDR2 reads FQGNSA. The CDR3 sequence is 13 residues long. The CDR3 reads CASSSGGNYGYTF. The CDR3 DNA reads TGTGCCAGCAGTTCAGGGGGCAACTATGGCTACACCTTC. Drawing the rest from reference TRBV7-2 and TRBJ1-2, the complete variable domain is GAGVSQSPSNKVTEKGKDVELRCDPISGHTALYWYRQSLGQGLEFLIYFQGNSAPDKSGLPSDRFSAERTGGSVSTLTIQRTQQEDSAVYLCASSSGGNYGYTFGSGTRLTVV.

This rearrangement joins TRBV28 to TRBJ1-1; D perhaps matches TRBD1 (6 bases). The CDR3 length is 13 residues. With 5 bases removed from V and 7 bases from J, the gap between germline ends came to 14 bases. Per the germline V gene, CDR1 is MDHEN and CDR2 is SYDVKM. CDR3 coding DNA: TGTGCCAGCAGTCAAGGACAGTTGGGTGAAGCTTTCTTT. Protein: CASSQGQLGEAFF.

The chain links TRBV3-1 (or the pseudogene TRBV3-2) to TRBJ1-5; D might be TRBD1 (6 bases). The germline V and J ends were trimmed by 2 bases and 2 bases, with 13 bases remaining between them. Germline-derived CDR1 and CDR2 are LGHDT and YNNKEL (reference sequence). This CDR3 region has 16 residues. This CDR3 is CASSQTGTSGNQPQHF. CDR3 sequence (DNA): TGTGCCAGCAGCCAAACCGGGACATCAGGCAATCAGCCCCAGCATTTT.

The genes are TRBV7-2 and TRBJ1-6; possible D gene TRBD1, 6 bases. The CDR3 contains 13 residues. Deletions cut 5 bases from V and 4 bases from J, with 6 bases between. Germline V lookup: CDR1 SGHTA, CDR2 FQGNSA. The DNA for the CDR3 is TGTGCCAGCAGCGGACAGTATAATTCACCCCTCCACTTT. Translating it yields CASSGQYNSPLHF.

The gene calls are TRBV7-9 and TRBJ2-1, with D possibly matching TRBD1 (5 bases). Trimming shortened V by 5 bases and J by 3 bases, and 8 bases separated the two germline ends. There are 13 residues in the CDR3. CDR1 SEHNR and CDR2 FQNEAQ come from the germline V gene (reference sequence). In DNA, the CDR3 is TGTGCCAGCAGCCCCGGACACTACAATGAGCAGTTCTTC. Its protein product is CASSPGHYNEQFF. The whole variable domain, filled in from reference TRBV7-9 and TRBJ2-1, reads DTGVSQNPRHKITKRGQNVTFRCDPISEHNRLYWYRQTLGQGPEFLTYFQNEAQLEKSRLLSDRFSAERPKGSFSTLEIQRTEQGDSAMYLCASSPGHYNEQFFGPGTRLTVL.

V is TRBV5-1 and J is TRBJ1-1; possible D gene TRBD1, 5 bases. V lost 2 bases, J lost 6 bases, and 17 bases lay in between. Per germline, CDR1 SGHRS and CDR2 YFSETQ. The CDR3 totals 15 residues. The CDR3 coding sequence is TGCGCCAGCAGCTTCAGGGTAGGGTCAAACTCTGAAGCTTTCTTT. This encodes CASSFRVGSNSEAFF.

CDR3 amino acids: CASQAPGVNQPQHF. DNA of the CDR3: TGTGCCAGCCAGGCGCCAGGGGTCAATCAGCCCCAGCATTTT. V is TRBV6-5 and J is TRBJ1-5; D is perhaps TRBD1 (6 bases). This CDR3 has 14 residues. The germline V gene has CDR1 MNHEY and CDR2 SVGAGI. Between the trimmed V and J ends, which lost 8 bases and 3 bases, there was a span of 14 bases.

The chain couples TRBV6-5 to TRBJ2-1; D is perhaps TRBD2 (5 bases). V lost 6 bases and J lost 10, with 16 bases in between. Germline CDR1 and CDR2: MNHEY and SVGAGI. This CDR3 has 13 residues. The CDR3 DNA is TGTGCCAGCAGATCATATCTGGGCGGGGAGCAGTTCTTC. This translates into CASRSYLGGEQFF.

V gene TRBV6-5 combines with J gene TRBJ1-1, with D possibly TRBD1 on 6 matching bases. The V gene lost 10 bases and the J gene lost 4 bases, with 22 bases spanning the gap. The germline gives CDR1 MNHEY, CDR2 SVGAGI. There are 15 residues in the CDR3. CDR3 protein: CAIQKYTGPVTEAFF. CDR3 nucleotide sequence: TGTGCCATCCAAAAATACACAGGGCCGGTCACTGAAGCTTTCTTT.

This rearrangement joins TRBV11-2 to TRBJ2-1; 8 bases align to TRBD2. V shed 5 bases and J 8 bases; nucleotides not matched to a gene: 8. CDR1 and CDR2 from the germline V gene are SGHAT and FQNNGV. The CDR3 sequence is 14 residues long. The CDR3 sequence: CASSRGSGGYEQFF. CDR3 in DNA: TGTGCCAGCAGCCGAGGGTCGGGGGGGTATGAGCAGTTCTTC.

The genes are TRBV9 and TRBJ1-3; 8 bases agree with TRBD1. After removal of 5 bases from V and 7 bases from J, the junction contained 8 bases not matched to a gene. CDR1 is SGDLS, CDR2 YYNGEE, per germline. CDR3 size: 14 residues. The CDR3, as DNA: TGTGCCAGCAGTCACGACAGGGGTATTAACACCATATATTTT. As protein: CASSHDRGINTIYF.

This clone has a handful of counts. This rearrangement joins TRBV14 to TRBJ2-1, with 15 nucleotides matching TRBD2. Germline-derived CDR1 and CDR2 are SGHDN and FVKESK. J lost 0 bases, V lost 4 bases, and 4 bases had no gene match. The CDR3 spans 18 residues. The CDR3 spells CASSRRTSGRASYNEQFF. The CDR3 DNA reads as TGTGCCAGCAGCCGCCGGACTAGCGGGAGGGCCTCCTACAATGAGCAGTTCTTC.